The 19 T cell receptor beta chains given below trace back to one sample, sequenced in a study of Ad26.COV2.S vaccination and SARS-CoV-2 variants. Treatment indicated: roughly 18 received Ad26.COV2.S at low or high dose, single or two shots; 5 received placebo; per-sample allocation not given. The investigators took samples on day 63 after the first vaccine or placebo injection. The data were produced by immunoSEQ multiplex PCR, yet TCRdb's version contains in-frame clones alone and is incomplete. Of about 350,000 clones listed, less than 90% are singletons. This specimen consisted of peripheral blood, obtained in a trial of Ad26.COV2.S vaccine versus placebo. The receptors were sampled from a person between 18 and 65 years old who received the Ad26.COV2.S COVID-19 vaccine or a placebo.

The rearrangement links TRBV7-2 to TRBJ1-1; the D is unclear. CDR1 is SGHTA and CDR2 is FQGNSA in the germline V gene. The CDR3 covers 15 residues. The ends were cut back, 5 bases at V and 0 bases at J, with 13 bases in the middle. Here the CDR3 reads CASSLRDGLNTEAFF. Written as DNA, the CDR3 is TGTGCCAGCAGCCTCCGCGACGGTCTGAACACTGAAGCTTTCTTT. Full variable domain (outside the CDR3, taken from reference TRBV7-2 and TRBJ1-1): GAGVSQSPSNKVTEKGKDVELRCDPISGHTALYWYRQSLGQGLEFLIYFQGNSAPDKSGLPSDRFSAERTGGSVSTLTIQRTQQEDSAVYLCASSLRDGLNTEAFFGQGTRLTVV.

V and J are TRBV7-2 and TRBJ1-5, with TRBD1 as a possible D gene (6 bases). The length of the CDR3 is 14 residues. From germline, CDR1 is SGHTA and CDR2 FQGNSA. Trimming removed 5 bases at V and 6 bases at J, with 14 bases between. CDR3 sequence (DNA): TGTGCCAGCAGCATAACAGGGATGAGTCAGCCCCAGCATTTT. Its protein is CASSITGMSQPQHF.

As for this clone: The junction departs from the called germline gene at one end, perhaps through a read error. The rearrangement uses TRBV4-3 and TRBJ1-1; D gene unclear. The CDR3 contains 13 residues. The germline CDR1 and CDR2 sequences are LGHNA and YSLEER. CDR3 nucleotides: TGCGCCAGCAGCCAAGTAAGGAACACCGAAGCTTTCTTT. The encoded protein is CASSQVRNTEAFF.

This chain connects TRBV5-1 to TRBJ2-5; TRBD2 matches 7 bases. This CDR3 region has 13 residues. Trimming cost V 3 bases and J 2 bases; bases outside gene matches: 1. Germline values: CDR1 SGHRS, CDR2 YFSETQ. The CDR3 reads CASSSGLQETQYF. Written as DNA, the CDR3 is TGCGCCAGCAGCTCGGGACTACAAGAGACCCAGTACTTC.

The sample holds many counts of this clone. J is TRBJ1-1 and V is TRBV6-5; 7 bases are shared with TRBD1. This CDR3 is built from 14 residues. V shed 6 bases, J shed 4 bases, and the junction held 8 bases outside the gene matches. Germline V gives CDR1 MNHEY, CDR2 SVGAGI. The CDR3 region is CASRLTGIGTEAFF. The CDR3 coding sequence is TGTGCCAGCAGATTGACAGGGATTGGCACTGAAGCTTTCTTT.

The CDR3 DNA sequence: TGCGCCAGCAGCCAAGATCGTCTCGCCTCTAACTATGGCTACACCTTC. Protein product: CASSQDRLASNYGYTF. V usage is TRBV4-1 and J usage is TRBJ1-2; D remains unclear. CDR3 length equals 16 residues. V lost 0 bases and J lost 0, with 11 bases in between. The germline CDR1 and CDR2 sequences are MGHRA and YSYEKL.

The V call is TRBV7-9, the J call TRBJ2-7; the match to TRBD1 covers 7 bases. V shed 5 bases and J 3 bases; nucleotides not matched to a gene: 22. Germline V CDR1 and CDR2: SEHNR, FQNEAQ (reference sequence). The CDR3 covers 19 residues. The CDR3, as DNA: TGTGCCAGCAGCCCAAGCGGACAGGACAGGTTGGACATATACTACGAGCAGTACTTC. Translated, it gives CASSPSGQDRLDIYYEQYF.

This chain joins TRBV5-6 and TRBJ1-2; TRBD1 might be the D (5 bases). From germline, CDR1 is SGHDT and CDR2 YYEEEE. CDR3 length: 15 residues. The germline V and J ends were trimmed by 6 bases and 4 bases, with 19 bases remaining between them. DNA of the CDR3: TGTGCCAGCACCCCAAGAGCGGGGACGGTCTATGGCTACACCTTC. This gives the protein CASTPRAGTVYGYTF.

V gene TRBV4-2 combines with J gene TRBJ2-7, with a weak D call TRBD1 (5 bases). V was trimmed by 0 bases and J by 1 base, leaving 16 bases between them. CDR3 length: 17 amino acids. The V gene's germline CDR1 is LGHNA and CDR2 YNFKEQ. CDR3 residues: CASSQDRLDRPSYEQYF. In nucleotides, the CDR3 is TGTGCCAGCAGCCAAGATCGGCTTGACAGACCTTCCTACGAGCAGTACTTC.

This sequence joins TRBV6-5 and TRBJ1-1; unclear D gene. The germline V gene has CDR1 MNHEY and CDR2 SVGAGI. Trimming removed 2 bases at V and 1 base at J, with 11 bases between. This CDR3 contains 15 residues. The CDR3 DNA is TGTGCCAGCAGTTACGATAGGGCCAAGAACACTGAAGCTTTCTTT. This gives the protein CASSYDRAKNTEAFF.

The rearrangement uses TRBV6-5 and TRBJ1-1, with a tentative D call TRBD1 (6 bases). The CDR3 length is 15 residues. Germline assignment: CDR1 MNHEY and CDR2 SVGAGI. V was clipped by 8 bases and J by 1 base, with 17 bases between them. This CDR3 is CASGNPRGANTEAFF. DNA for the CDR3: TGTGCCAGCGGGAATCCACGGGGGGCGAACACTGAAGCTTTCTTT.

The rearrangement uses TRBV29-1 and TRBJ2-3, with D tentatively TRBD2 (5 bases). V gave up 3 bases and J gave up 0 bases, with 7 bases separating them. CDR1 is SQVTM, CDR2 ANQGSEA, per germline. CDR3 length: 13 amino acids. For the CDR3, the DNA is TGCAGCGTTGAGGACTCCAGCACAGATACGCAGTATTTT. Protein: CSVEDSSTDTQYF.

The V call is TRBV10-3, the J call TRBJ1-5; 7 nucleotides agree with TRBD1. J gave up 5 bases and V 3 bases, and 7 bases lay outside the gene matches. There are 15 residues in the CDR3. Germline V gene lookup returns CDR1 ENHRY and CDR2 SYGVKD. DNA of the CDR3: TGTGCCATCAGTGAAAACAGGGGAGGGGATCAGCCCCAGCATTTT. Residues: CAISENRGGDQPQHF.

This chain links TRBV11-2 with TRBJ2-1; 9 nucleotides align to TRBD2. This CDR3 contains 13 residues. CDR1 and CDR2 from the germline V gene are SGHAT and FQNNGV. V was pared by 6 bases and J by 4 bases, with 1 base of the junction left unmatched. CDR3 residues: CASRREGYNEQFF. The DNA of the CDR3 is TGTGCCAGCAGGCGGGAGGGATACAATGAGCAGTTCTTC.

The V call is TRBV5-1, the J call TRBJ2-7; TRBD1 might be the D (6 bases). The germline CDR1 and CDR2 sequences are SGHRS and YFSETQ. This CDR3 region has 14 residues. V was cut by 2 bases and J by 3 bases, with 12 bases left in between. Written as DNA, the CDR3 is TGCGCCAGCAGCTTTATCGAACAGGGCTACGAGCAGTACTTC. It translates to CASSFIEQGYEQYF.

The chain is built from TRBV4-2 and TRBJ2-1, with 7 bases identical to TRBD2. Germline CDR1 LGHNA, CDR2 YNFKEQ. The CDR3 sequence is 16 residues long. J was trimmed by 3 bases and V by 0 bases; bases with no gene match: 5. CDR3 protein: CASSQEWLADYNEQFF. For the CDR3, the DNA is TGTGCCAGCAGCCAAGAATGGCTAGCGGACTACAATGAGCAGTTCTTC.

The chain combines TRBV30 with TRBJ2-3; 9 bases match TRBD1. There are 15 residues in the CDR3. CDR1 is GTSNPN and CDR2 is SVGIG in the germline V gene (reference sequence). V gave up 1 base and J gave up 6 bases; unmatched junction bases: 8. The DNA of the CDR3 is TGTGCCTGGAGTGCCGGACAGGGGAGGACGGATACGCAGTATTTT. As protein: CAWSAGQGRTDTQYF.

The chain combines TRBV19 with TRBJ1-2; D might be TRBD1 (5 bases). V lost 5 bases and J lost 4, with 14 bases in between. The CDR3 totals 14 residues. Looked up from germline, CDR1 is LNHDA and CDR2 is SQIVND (reference sequence). Here the CDR3 DNA reads TGTGCCAGTAGTTCGACCGGGACGGCCTATGGCTACACCTTC. This encodes CASSSTGTAYGYTF.

With respect to this clone: The same CDR3 is also encoded by other DNA sequences in this sample. V usage is TRBV5-6 and J usage is TRBJ1-2; no clear D gene. The V gene's germline CDR1 is SGHDT and CDR2 YYEEEE. This CDR3 comprises 13 residues. The germline V and J ends were trimmed by 0 bases and 2 bases, with 5 bases remaining between them. The CDR3 sequence is CASSLGSNYGYTF. CDR3 in DNA: TGTGCCAGCAGCTTGGGCAGCAACTATGGCTACACCTTC.